Each of the 28 T cell receptor beta chains below was sequenced from the same sample in a study of PD-L1 blockade in urothelial cancer. Described time point: peripheral blood 6 weeks after treatment start. Profiling relied on immunoSEQ multiplex PCR, and the TCRdb table lists in-frame clones only, not all of them. This sample has about 120,000 clones; about 89% occur once, and the top ten carry around 1.7%. The sample consisted of PBMCs, taken around atezolizumab (anti-PD-L1) treatment. These receptors were obtained from a man aged 55 to 70 with urothelial cancer.

The rearrangement links TRBV30 to TRBJ2-7; 13 bases are a match to TRBD2. The germline CDR1 and CDR2 sequences are GTSNPN and SVGIG (reference sequence). The J segment lost 2 bases and the V segment lost 2 bases, leaving 18 bases of the junction unmatched. The CDR3 runs 20 residues. The DNA for the CDR3 is TGTGCCTGGAGTCCAAAACCGACTCCTGGACTAGCGGGAGCCACCTACGAGCAGTACTTC. Translating it yields CAWSPKPTPGLAGATYEQYF.

This chain uses TRBV5-1 with TRBJ2-5, with 14 bases identical to TRBD2. V gave up 4 bases and J gave up 2 bases; unmatched junction bases: 4. Germline loops: CDR1 SGHRS, CDR2 YFSETQ. CDR3 length: 16 residues. The CDR3 DNA reads as TGCGCCAGCAGCCAACGGACTAGCGGGGGGCAAGAGACCCAGTACTTC. Protein sequence: CASSQRTSGGQETQYF. The full variable domain, its missing parts supplied by reference TRBV5-1 and TRBJ2-5, is KAGVTQTPRYLIKTRGQQVTLSCSPISGHRSVSWYQQTPGQGLQFLFEYFSETQRNKGNFPGRFSGRQFSNSRSEMNVSTLELGDSALYLCASSQRTSGGQETQYFGPGTRLLVL.

J is TRBJ2-1 and V is TRBV9, with 7 bases identical to TRBD2. Trimming cost V 0 bases and J 10 bases; bases outside gene matches: 13. The CDR3 spans 16 residues. Germline CDR1 SGDLS, CDR2 YYNGEE. The CDR3 region is CASSVEGRARDWEQFF. The CDR3 nucleotides read TGTGCCAGCAGCGTAGAAGGGAGGGCGAGAGATTGGGAGCAGTTCTTC.

The chain uses TRBV5-1 and TRBJ2-7; D might be TRBD1 (5 bases). The germline V gene has CDR1 SGHRS and CDR2 YFSETQ. V was clipped by 0 bases and J by 4 bases, with 11 bases between them. The CDR3 is 14 amino acids. Here the CDR3 DNA reads TGCGCCAGCAGCTTGGGGGGCTCCGGGTACGAGCAGTACTTC. Its translation is CASSLGGSGYEQYF.

The chain links TRBV10-2 to TRBJ2-7; D uncertain. The CDR3 extends over 13 amino acids. V lost 5 bases to trimming and J lost 3 bases, with 11 bases between them. CDR1 is WSHSY and CDR2 is SAAADI in the germline V gene. CDR3 sequence (DNA): TGCGCCAGCAGTCTGGCAGATAACTACGAGCAGTACTTC. It specifies CASSLADNYEQYF.

On this clone itself: One junction end does not reproduce the germline sequence, and a read error may be involved. This sequence joins TRBV30 and TRBJ2-7, with 9 bases fitting TRBD2. CDR1 and CDR2 from the germline V gene are GTSNPN and SVGIG (reference sequence). The CDR3 runs to 15 residues. The CDR3 nucleotides are TGTGCCGGGAGTGGTTTTAGCGGGAGTCCCAGCGAGCAGTACTTC. Protein sequence: CAGSGFSGSPSEQYF.

The chain is built from TRBV23-1 and TRBJ2-7, with a weak D call TRBD1 (6 bases). TRBV23-1 is recorded as an ORF, its role being uncertain. With 0 bases removed from V and 2 bases from J, the gap between germline ends came to 14 bases. The CDR3 is 16 residues long. Written as DNA, the CDR3 is TGCGCCAGCAGTCAATCCGGGCAGGGGTTAACCTACGAGCAGTACTTC. The encoded protein is CASSQSGQGLTYEQYF.

The chain combines TRBV10-3 with TRBJ2-7, with 8 bases matching TRBD2. Losses at the gene ends were 4 bases for V and 2 bases for J; bases not matched to a gene: 10. Germline lookup yields CDR1 ENHRY and CDR2 SYGVKD. The CDR3 is 16 amino acids. The CDR3 sequence: CAISGKEAGGTYEQYF. CDR3 coding DNA: TGTGCCATCAGTGGGAAAGAGGCGGGGGGAACCTACGAGCAGTACTTC.

This chain links TRBV7-6 with TRBJ2-5, with 7 bases matching TRBD1. CDR1 is SGHVS and CDR2 is FNYEAQ in the germline V gene. This CDR3 comprises 16 residues. V dropped 4 bases and J dropped 2; count of bases not matched to a gene: 10. The CDR3: CASSSHRGRGQETQYF. The CDR3 coding sequence is TGTGCCAGCAGCTCCCACAGGGGTAGGGGTCAAGAGACCCAGTACTTC.

The chain links TRBV29-1 to TRBJ2-2; TRBD1 is a possible D gene (6 bases). Germline V gene data show CDR1 as SQVTM and CDR2 as ANQGSEA. The CDR3 has 12 residues. The V gene lost 7 bases and the J gene lost 6 bases, with 12 bases spanning the gap. CDR3 in amino acids: CSAFTGPGELFF. The CDR3 bases are TGCAGCGCGTTTACAGGGCCCGGGGAGCTGTTTTTT.

V and J are TRBV28 and TRBJ1-1, with TRBD1 matching 8 bases. The CDR3 contains 15 residues. Looked up from germline, CDR1 is MDHEN and CDR2 is SYDVKM. Losses at the gene ends were 6 bases for V and 3 bases for J; bases not matched to a gene: 9. CDR3 region: CASRTGGAGDTEAFF. The CDR3 DNA reads as TGTGCCAGCAGAACAGGGGGTGCCGGGGACACTGAAGCTTTCTTT.

The chain combines TRBV28 with TRBJ2-7; 12 bases are shared with TRBD2. The V gene end was trimmed by 3 bases and the J gene end by 7 bases; junction bases not matched to a gene: 7. From germline, CDR1 is MDHEN and CDR2 SYDVKM. This CDR3 is 15 amino acids long. CDR3 coding DNA: TGTGCCAGCAGTTTGAGGACTAGCGGGATTCGGGAGCAGTACTTC. It is translated as CASSLRTSGIREQYF.

This clone was detected only once. The J gene is TRBJ2-5, the V gene TRBV5-1; 7 positions match TRBD1. In germline, CDR1 is SGHRS, CDR2 YFSETQ. This CDR3 is built from 13 residues. Unmatched junction bases numbered 8, after V lost 7 bases and J lost 5 bases. In DNA form, the CDR3 reads TGCGCCAGCGGTAGGGGGCAATCGGAGACCCAGTACTTC. It is translated as CASGRGQSETQYF.

The chain couples TRBV30 to TRBJ1-3, with D unclear. The CDR3 covers 13 residues. V dropped 1 base and J dropped 0 bases, with 4 bases sitting between them. Per the germline V gene, CDR1 is GTSNPN and CDR2 is SVGIG (reference sequence). CDR3 sequence: CAWSASSGNTIYF. In DNA, the CDR3 is TGTGCCTGGAGTGCTAGCTCTGGAAACACCATATATTTT.

CDR3 residues: CASSVDQREQFF. The DNA for the CDR3 is TGTGCCAGCAGCGTAGATCAGCGTGAGCAGTTCTTC. This sequence joins TRBV9 and TRBJ2-1; no reliable D call. This CDR3 is 12 amino acids long. V lost 0 bases, J lost 9 bases, and 7 bases lay in between. Per the germline V gene, CDR1 is SGDLS and CDR2 is YYNGEE. The full variable domain, in which reference TRBV9 and TRBJ2-1 provide the parts outside the CDR3, is DSGVTQTPKHLITATGQRVTLRCSPRSGDLSVYWYQQSLDQGLQFLIQYYNGEERAKGNILERFSAQQFPDLHSELNLSSLELGDSALYFCASSVDQREQFFGPGTRLTVL.

The chain couples TRBV27 to TRBJ1-4; tentative D call: TRBD1 (5 bases). There are 15 residues in the CDR3. Germline V CDR1 and CDR2: MNHEY, SMNVEV (reference sequence). The V gene lost 3 bases and the J gene lost 8 bases, with 16 bases spanning the gap. The CDR3 loop is CASSLAWGLREKLFF. The CDR3 region has the DNA TGTGCCAGCAGTTTGGCGTGGGGACTAAGGGAAAAACTGTTTTTT.

The chain uses TRBV4-2 and TRBJ2-2; 8 bases line up with TRBD2. The germline V gene encodes CDR1 LGHNA and CDR2 YNFKEQ. CDR3 length equals 14 residues. The ends lost 1 base at V and 6 bases at J; junction bases unmatched: 1. CDR3 nucleotides: TGTGCCAGCAGCCAAGCGGGGGGGCCCGGGGAGCTGTTTTTT. It encodes CASSQAGGPGELFF.

This rearrangement joins TRBV10-2 to TRBJ2-7; 12 bases are shared with TRBD2. V lost 8 bases and J lost 5; bases outside the gene matches: 7. This CDR3 contains 14 residues. The V gene's germline CDR1 is WSHSY and CDR2 SAAADI. Here the CDR3 reads CASLAGGRGDEQYF. The CDR3 nucleotides read TGCGCCAGCCTAGCGGGAGGGCGCGGGGACGAGCAGTACTTC.

This rearrangement joins TRBV4-2 to TRBJ2-2; possible D gene TRBD1, 6 bases. This CDR3 has 14 amino acids. CDR1 and CDR2 from the germline V gene are LGHNA and YNFKEQ. Between the trimmed V and J ends, which lost 1 base and 5 bases, there was a span of 8 bases. This CDR3 reads CASSQGGQTGELFF. In DNA form, the CDR3 reads TGTGCCAGCAGCCAAGGGGGGCAAACCGGGGAGCTGTTTTTT.

This chain uses TRBV6-5 with TRBJ2-6; tentatively, D is TRBD2 (7 bases). This CDR3 has 15 residues. Trimming stripped 4 bases from V and 12 bases from J, with 19 bases between. Germline V CDR1 and CDR2: MNHEY, SVGAGI. The CDR3 protein is CASSSQGGRGGVLTF. Written as DNA, the CDR3 is TGTGCCAGCAGTTCCCAAGGGGGAAGGGGGGGCGTCCTGACTTTC.

The chain has TRBV28 and TRBJ1-2, with D perhaps TRBD1 (6 bases). V was cut by 5 bases and J by 8 bases, with 18 bases left in between. The CDR3 is 14 residues long. The germline V gene has CDR1 MDHEN and CDR2 SYDVKM. Here the CDR3 DNA reads TGTGCCAGCAGTCCCGCCGGGACAACTGCGGGCTACACCTTC. This gives the protein CASSPAGTTAGYTF.

For this clone: Other DNA sequences in this sample translate to the same CDR3. V and J are TRBV28 and TRBJ2-6; 7 bases are a match to TRBD1. CDR3 length equals 15 residues. CDR1 is MDHEN, CDR2 SYDVKM, per germline. With V trimmed by 5 bases and J by 2 bases, 3 bases remained unmatched. Here the CDR3 DNA reads TGTGCCAGCAGTCGACAGGGAACTGGGGCCAACGTCCTGACTTTC. Translating it yields CASSRQGTGANVLTF.

The chain is built from TRBV7-2 and TRBJ2-5, with D perhaps matching TRBD2 (6 bases). V dropped 4 bases and J dropped 5 bases, with 14 bases sitting between them. Germline V gene sequence: CDR1 SGHTA, CDR2 FQGNSA. The CDR3 has 14 residues. The CDR3 DNA reads as TGTGCCAGCAGCTACCTGGAGGGGAGGGAGACCCAGTACTTC. It specifies CASSYLEGRETQYF. The whole variable domain, filled in from reference TRBV7-2 and TRBJ2-5, reads GAGVSQSPSNKVTEKGKDVELRCDPISGHTALYWYRQSLGQGLEFLIYFQGNSAPDKSGLPSDRFSAERTGGSVSTLTIQRTQQEDSAVYLCASSYLEGRETQYFGPGTRLLVL.

This chain joins TRBV7-8 and TRBJ1-1; D remains ambiguous. CDR1 is SGHVS and CDR2 is FQNEAQ in the germline V gene. The CDR3 has 11 amino acids. Trimming took off 4 bases at V and 5 bases at J, with 5 bases between the two ends. This CDR3 reads CASSSNTEAFF. CDR3 DNA sequence: TGTGCCAGCAGCTCCAATACTGAAGCTTTCTTT. The complete variable domain, with remaining parts taken from reference TRBV7-8 and TRBJ1-1, reads GAGVSQSPRYKVAKRGQDVALRCDPISGHVSLFWYQQALGQGPEFLTYFQNEAQLDKSGLPSDRFFAERPEGSVSTLKIQRTQQEDSAVYLCASSSNTEAFFGQGTRLTVV.

The chain recombines TRBV13 with TRBJ1-1, with 11 bases that match TRBD1. The CDR3 runs to 16 residues. Unmatched junction bases numbered 10, after V lost 6 bases and J lost 4 bases. In germline, CDR1 is PRHDT, CDR2 FYEKMQ (reference sequence). In nucleotides, the CDR3 is TGTGCCAGCAGTTCCGGGACAGGGGGTTCGGGCACTGAAGCTTTCTTT. It yields the protein CASSSGTGGSGTEAFF.

This sequence joins TRBV6-6 and TRBJ2-7; 7 nucleotides align to TRBD1. The CDR3 spans 14 residues. Per germline, CDR1 MNHNY and CDR2 SVGAGI (reference sequence). V shed 4 bases and J 3 bases; nucleotides not matched to a gene: 6. CDR3 sequence (DNA): TGTGCCAGCAGTTGGACAGGAGTGAACTACGAGCAGTACTTC. Protein product: CASSWTGVNYEQYF.

The chain is built from TRBV7-8 and TRBJ2-7, with 8 bases matching TRBD2. V trimming: 5 bases; J trimming: 0 bases; junction bases outside the gene matches: 9. This CDR3 spans 16 amino acids. The V gene's germline CDR1 is SGHVS and CDR2 FQNEAQ. CDR3 bases: TGTGCCAGCAGCCATAACGCGGGAGGCATCTCCTACGAGCAGTACTTC. It is translated as CASSHNAGGISYEQYF.

The chain carries TRBV11-2 and TRBJ2-2, with a tentative D call TRBD2 (6 bases). The CDR3 is made up of 15 amino acids. Trimming cost V 2 bases and J 7 bases, with 14 bases left between them. CDR1 is SGHAT, CDR2 FQNNGV, per germline. Here the CDR3 reads CASSLTRLGDGELFF. CDR3 nucleotide sequence: TGTGCCAGCAGCTTAACGCGACTAGGGGACGGGGAGCTGTTTTTT.